These T cell receptor delta chains were read from a single sample in a study of Vδ1+ human thymocytes. TCRdb re-called clones from the multiplex PCR reads using CATT. The table lists about 25,000 delta-chain clones, approximately 7% of them singletons. Material for sequencing was Vdelta1+ gamma-delta thymocytes from the thymus. The receptor set was obtained from a girl in the first two years of life who had congenital heart surgery. Each CDR3 is given with its conserved first and last residue. D genes are given only for firm matches. Clone size is given for some rows only: seen once, a few or many times, or a class if the clone is expanded.

few	TRDD3	TRDV1	TRDJ1	TGTGCTCTTGGGGAACTAGTCAGCCTACGGGGGATACGTGTTACCTCGCGTAAACTCATCTTT	CALGELVSLRGIRVTSRKLIF
medium-sized	.	TRDV2	TRDJ1	TGTGCCTGTGAGAGGGTCTGGGACGACACCGATAAACTCATCTTT	CACERVWDDTDKLIF
.	TRDD3	TRDV1	TRDJ1	TGTGCTCTTGGGGAAGTCGTCCCCTCCTCTGGGGGATACCGGTACACCGATAAACTCATCTTT	CALGEVVPSSGGYRYTDKLIF
.	.	TRDV1	TRDJ1	TGTGCTCTTGGGGAAAAGTACTCCCCGTACACCGATAAACTCATCTTT	CALGEKYSPYTDKLIF
.	.	TRDV1	TRDJ1	TGTGCTCTTGGGGAAGGGTCCTACATTGATTGGGGGAGTCCAGCCGTAAACACCGATAAACTCATCTTT	CALGEGSYIDWGSPAVNTDKLIF
few	TRDD3	TRDV1	TRDJ1	TGCGCTCTTGGGGAACTAGACGAGTGGGGGAGACTGTACACCGATAAACTCATCTTT	CALGELDEWGRLYTDKLIF
few	.	TRDV1	TRDJ1	TGTGCTCTTGGGCCCTTCCTACGGGATACGCGCCCCGATAAACTCATCTTT	CALGPFLRDTRPDKLIF
medium-sized	TRDD3	TRAV29/DV5	TRDJ1	TGTGCAGCAAGCGTCTCGTTTTCCCCTGGTACTGGGGGATACAGTAACCCAACCGATAAACTCATCTTT	CAASVSFSPGTGGYSNPTDKLIF
medium-sized	.	TRDV2	TRDJ1	TGTGCCTGTGACACCTCCCAGCCGTACACCGATAAACTCATCTTT	CACDTSQPYTDKLIF
few	TRDD3	TRDV1	TRDJ1	TGTGCTCTTGGGGACCCGCCCCGTACTGGGGGATACGCGGGTGGATTTCATGCCGATAAACTCATCTTT	CALGDPPRTGGYAGGFHADKLIF
.	TRDD3	TRDV1	TRDJ1	TGTGCTCTTGGGGGGCCTTCCTACAGTTCGACTGGGGGATACGCCGATAAACTCATCTTT	CALGGPSYSSTGGYADKLIF
.	.	TRDV1	TRDJ1	TGTGCTCTTGGGGACACTCCTACGTTCAAGGGAAAAGAAATGGGGGCGACCGATAAACTCATCTTT	CALGDTPTFKGKEMGATDKLIF
.	.	TRDV1	TRDJ1	TGTGCTCTTGGGGAACTGTCATTTCTATCTATTGGGCGCCTATGTGAGGGAGAGAATATCGATAAACTCATCTTT	CALGELSFLSIGRLCEGENIDKLIF
few	.	TRDV1	TRDJ1	TGTGCTCTTGGGGAACTAGGGAGACGAGGGTCCCCGTACACCGATAAACTCATCTTT	CALGELGRRGSPYTDKLIF
few	.	TRDV1	TRDJ1	TGTGCTCTTGGGGAAGTGGCCGATAAACTCATCTTT	CALGEVADKLIF
few	TRDD2	TRDV1	TRDJ1	TGTGCTCTTGGGGCCCAAGGAGTTTCCTACTATGCTTCTGTATTCACCGATAAACTCATCTTT	CALGAQGVSYYASVFTDKLIF
.	TRDD3	TRDV2	TRDJ1	TGTGCCTGTGACGTGGGGGATACGGTAATTAAACTCATCTTT	CACDVGDTVIKLIF
.	.	TRDV1	TRDJ1	TGTGCTCTTGGGGAACGGGATGCCCTTAGCGGGGGACGACAGAGTACCGATAAACTCATCTTT	CALGERDALSGGRQSTDKLIF
.	.	TRDV1	TRDJ1	TGTGCTCTTGGGGAACTAGTTGTGCCAATCCACACCGATAAACTCATCTTT	CALGELVVPIHTDKLIF
.	.	TRDV1	TRDJ1	TGTGCTCTTGGGCCTCCGTATCGGGGATCCCAGCCGTTTAAACTCATCTTT	CALGPPYRGSQPFKLIF
.	TRDD3	TRDV1	TRDJ1	TGTGCTCTTGGGCCACCTTTGCTACTGGGGGATCCCTCCAGGACCGATAAACTCATCTTT	CALGPPLLLGDPSRTDKLIF
few	.	TRDV2	TRDJ1	TGTGCCTGTGACACTGCCTTCCCTGAGGGATACCTCGATAAACTCATCTTT	CACDTAFPEGYLDKLIF
.	TRDD3	TRDV1	TRDJ1	TGTGCTCTTGGGGGGCTTGGGCCCTCCGAATTAACTGGGGGTCCGTACACCGATAAACTCATCTTT	CALGGLGPSELTGGPYTDKLIF
few	.	TRDV1	TRDJ1	TGTGCTCTTGGGGAACCCGTTCCGGGGGACGCGTACACCGATAAACTCATCTTT	CALGEPVPGDAYTDKLIF
few	TRDD3	TRDV1	TRDJ1	TGTGCTCTTCTTTCCCGCCCTGGGGGATACTCCGATAAACTCATCTTT	CALLSRPGGYSDKLIF
few	TRDD3	TRDV1	TRDJ1	TGTGCTCTTGGGGAATCCCTGTACTGGGGGATGAACTACGATAAACTCATCTTT	CALGESLYWGMNYDKLIF
.	TRDD2	TRDV1	TRDJ1	TGTGCTCTTGGAGCACCTGGGTCCTTCCTACGTTTCCATTCAAATAGGTCCGGGGGTGGGGTGAACACCGATAAACTCATCTTT	CALGAPGSFLRFHSNRSGGGVNTDKLIF
.	.	TRDV1	TRDJ1	TGTGCTCTTGGGTCCCACAGATCCCCCTTGGTAGCCACCGATAAACTCATCTTT	CALGSHRSPLVATDKLIF
.	TRDD3	TRDV1	TRDJ1	TGTGCTCTTGGGGAAAGGTTTTGGTCCGTACGGGGGGATCCCTCGTACACCGATAAACTCATCTTT	CALGERFWSVRGDPSYTDKLIF
few	TRDD2	TRDV1	TRDJ1	TGTGCTCTTGGGGAACGGCCTTCCTACCCCGATAAACTCATCTTT	CALGERPSYPDKLIF
few	.	TRDV1	TRDJ1	TGTGCTCTTGGGGAAGTTTTGACGTCGTACACCGATAAACTCATCTTT	CALGEVLTSYTDKLIF
few	TRDD3	TRDV1	TRDJ1	TGTGCTCTTGGGGACCCAAGCCTTCTCTACTGGGGGGCCCACACCGATAAACTCATCTTT	CALGDPSLLYWGAHTDKLIF
.	TRDD3	TRDV1	TRDJ1	TGTGCTCTTGGGGAAAGTGTACTGGGGGATAAGGACGATAAACTCATCTTT	CALGESVLGDKDDKLIF
.	TRDD3	TRDV1	TRDJ1	TGTGCTCTTGGGGTGAACATCGGGGATATCGGCACCGATAAACTCATCTTT	CALGVNIGDIGTDKLIF
few	.	TRDV1	TRDJ1	TGTGCTCTTGGGGAACATTCTACGCCGGATAGTACCCTCATCTTT	CALGEHSTPDSTLIF
few	.	TRDV1	TRDJ1	TGTGCTCTTGGGGAGAAGGGGGGCTCTTACACCGATAAACTCATCTTT	CALGEKGGSYTDKLIF
few	.	TRDV1	TRDJ1	TGTGCTCTTGGGGAATTTCCCCCTAAACTCATCTTT	CALGEFPPKLIF
few	TRDD3	TRDV1	TRDJ1	TGTGCTCTTGGGGACCCTTTCCTACACCCCGACTTGGGGGATACTCCTAACACCGATAAACTCATCTTT	CALGDPFLHPDLGDTPNTDKLIF
.	.	TRDV1	TRDJ1	TGTGCTCTTGGGGAACTACCCACCCCCCACGCGCGGGACTCCGCCGATAAACTCATCTTT	CALGELPTPHARDSADKLIF
.	TRDD3	TRDV1	TRDJ1	TGTGCTCTTGGGGAACTTTCCTTCCTCACCACTGGGGGATACGAAACCGATAAACTCATCTTT	CALGELSFLTTGGYETDKLIF
few	.	TRDV1	TRDJ1	TGTGCTCGTGTCCTACCCTCGGATAACGCTCCGTACACCGATAAACTCATCTTT	CARVLPSDNAPYTDKLIF
few	TRDD3	TRDV1	TRDJ1	TGTGCTCTTGGGCCTCAGGACCTTCCTACATTACTGGGGGATACGGGGCGAGTCACCGATAAACCCATCTTT	CALGPQDLPTLLGDTGRVTDKPIF
.	TRDD3	TRDV1	TRDJ1	TGTGCTCTTGGGGAACTAGACGCCCGCCAGGCTTACTGGGGGATACGGGAGGACACCGATAAACTCATCTTT	CALGELDARQAYWGIREDTDKLIF
.	.	TRDV1	TRDJ1	TGTGCTCTTGGGGAATCTCTCCACCGGACCGATAAACTCATCTTT	CALGESLHRTDKLIF
.	TRDD3	TRDV1	TRDJ1	TGTGCTCTTGGGGAAAGACGTGAGGGGGGATTTTTGTGGTCCACACCCCCCGTTGGTATCAACCTCATCTTT	CALGERREGGFLWSTPPVGINLIF
few	TRDD2	TRDV1	TRDJ1	TGTGCGGAAAATCTTCCTAAGAGTAAGGACCGAGGTAAACTCATCTTT	CAENLPKSKDRGKLIF
.	.	TRDV1	TRDJ1	TGTGCTCTTGGGGCGGGCCTTCCTACGCTCTCGGTACTGGGGGTTTACACCGATAAACTCATCTTT	CALGAGLPTLSVLGVYTDKLIF
.	TRDD2	TRDV1	TRDJ1	TGTGCTCTTGGGGAACCCTACCGGCCTTCCTACTCTACTGGGAACACCGATAAACTCATCTTT	CALGEPYRPSYSTGNTDKLIF
few	TRDD3	TRDV1	TRDJ1	TGTGCTCTTGGGGAACTTGGCCTCCTTACTTTAGTGGGGGATACATGGACCGATAAACTCATCTTT	CALGELGLLTLVGDTWTDKLIF
.	TRDD3	TRDV1	TRDJ1	TGTGCTCTTGGGGACGTTCCGCTTACTGGGGGTGCGGGACTCATCTTT	CALGDVPLTGGAGLIF
.	.	TRDV1	TRDJ1	TGTGCTCTTGGGGAAACCCCCCTTATTTCTGGGCCTACCACCGATAAACTCATCTTT	CALGETPLISGPTTDKLIF
few	.	TRDV1	TRDJ1	TGTGCTCTTGGGAGACTATCGTTGGGGGCTAAAAACGCCATCTACACCGATAAACTCATCTTT	CALGRLSLGAKNAIYTDKLIF
few	.	TRDV1	TRDJ1	TGTGCTCTTGGGGAATTTGGTTCTAGGAGAGCCCCGGGGTACACCGATAAACTCATCTTT	CALGEFGSRRAPGYTDKLIF